The next 32 T cell receptor beta chains were all read from a single sample in a study of quantifying T cell responses using KT2 cells. Study details: RNA was reverse transcribed with TCR alpha and beta constant-region primers.

Each cDNA got a UMI-containing oligo ligated at its 3' end. An equimolar mix of RC1.1 and RC1.2 primed the beta chain across TRBC1 and TRBC2. MiXCR, applied by TCRdb to the UMI-ligation and nested PCR reads, yields one record per CDR3 protein. Altogether fewer than 60,000 distinct CDR3 sequences are present, roughly 12% being singletons, with the ten largest covering about 10%. The specimen was PBMCs spiked with cells of the T cell clone KT2. Source of these receptors: a human donor.

This clonotype was observed a handful of times. This chain uses TRBV28 with TRBJ2-7; D might be TRBD1 (6 bases). CDR3 length: 20 amino acids. Germline CDR1 reads MDHEN; CDR2 reads SYDVKM. V lost 6 bases, J lost 3 bases, and 33 bases lay in between. CDR3 DNA: TGTGCCAGCAGGAGGGGGATGGGCCACTTGGTAGGCCCCGGACTCTACGAGCAGTACTTC. Translation gives CASRRGMGHLVGPGLYEQYF. The whole variable domain, filled in from reference TRBV28 and TRBJ2-7, reads DVKVTQSSRYLVKRTGEKVFLECVQDMDHENMFWYRQDPGLGLRLIYFSYDVKMKEKGDIPEGYSVSREKKERFSLILESASTNQTSMYLCASRRGMGHLVGPGLYEQYFGPGTRLTVT.

This rearrangement joins TRBV14 to TRBJ2-1; a possible D gene is TRBD1 (6 bases). Trimming took off 6 bases at V and 0 bases at J, with 15 bases between the two ends. The V gene's germline CDR1 is SGHDN and CDR2 FVKESK. The CDR3 length is 16 residues. For the CDR3, the DNA is TGTGCCAGCAGGGCACAGGGCGGAGACTCCTACAATGAGCAGTTCTTC. This translates into CASRAQGGDSYNEQFF.

The J gene is TRBJ1-5, the V gene TRBV19; the D gene is possibly TRBD1 (5 bases). Germline V gene sequence: CDR1 LNHDA, CDR2 SQIVND (reference sequence). Trimming pared 5 bases from V and 0 bases from J, leaving 14 bases between. This CDR3 is 16 amino acids long. The CDR3 nucleotides read TGTGCCAGTAGTTTCGCCGGGACTGATAGCAATCAGCCCCAGCATTTT. Its translation is CASSFAGTDSNQPQHF.

This clonotype was seen at least ten times. This chain connects TRBV3-1 to TRBJ1-5; unclear D gene. The CDR3 length is 15 residues. V was cut by 1 base and J by 7 bases, with 14 bases left in between. CDR1 LGHDT and CDR2 YNNKEL come from the germline V gene (reference sequence). CDR3: CASSQGRRGLQPQHF. The CDR3 DNA follows: TGTGCCAGCAGCCAAGGGCGGCGAGGGCTCCAGCCCCAGCATTTT. The whole variable domain, remainder taken from reference TRBV3-1 and TRBJ1-5, is DTAVSQTPKYLVTQMGNDKSIKCEQNLGHDTMYWYKQDSKKFLKIMFSYNNKELIINETVPNRFSPKSPDKAHLNLHINSLELGDSAVYFCASSQGRRGLQPQHFGDGTRLSIL.

This sequence joins TRBV3-1 and TRBJ2-1; D uncertain. Trimming took 5 bases from V and 8 from J, leaving 10 bases between them. The germline gives CDR1 LGHDT, CDR2 YNNKEL (reference sequence). The CDR3 runs to 12 residues. CDR3 loop: CASSARFDEQFF. In DNA form, the CDR3 reads TGTGCCAGCAGCGCTAGGTTCGATGAGCAGTTCTTC.

This clonotype was seen a few times. The genes are TRBV4-2 and TRBJ2-1; D remains unclear. Per germline, CDR1 LGHNA and CDR2 YNFKEQ. This CDR3 has 16 residues. Trimming took 0 bases from V and 4 from J, leaving 13 bases between them. As DNA, the CDR3 is TGTGCCAGCAGCCAAGATCTGAGACAACTATACAATGAGCAGTTCTTC. Protein sequence: CASSQDLRQLYNEQFF.

The table lists this clonotype with many counts. V usage is TRBV29-1 and J usage is TRBJ1-2, with a possible D match to TRBD1 (5 bases). The CDR3 spans 11 residues. Trimming took off 7 bases at V and 8 bases at J, with 14 bases between the two ends. Germline CDR1 is SQVTM and CDR2 is ANQGSEA. CDR3 coding DNA: TGCAGCGCCGAGGAGGGACGGGGCTACACCTTC. Protein: CSAEEGRGYTF.

The chain recombines TRBV11-2 with TRBJ1-1; possible D gene TRBD1, 5 bases. CDR3 length: 16 residues. Trimming left V 2 bases short and J 0 bases short, with 13 bases between. The germline V gene encodes CDR1 SGHAT and CDR2 FQNNGV. The CDR3 sequence is CASSLYRQHLNTEAFF. The CDR3 nucleotides read TGTGCCAGCAGCTTATACCGACAGCATCTGAACACTGAAGCTTTCTTT.

In this sample, this clonotype turned up many times. The chain carries TRBV20-1 and TRBJ1-1; D is ambiguous. Germline CDR1 DFQATT, CDR2 SNEGSKA (reference sequence). V was clipped by 3 bases and J by 6 bases, with 14 bases between them. The CDR3 runs to 13 residues. CDR3 sequence (DNA): TGCAGTGCTAGCAGAGGGCCTGGGGCTGAAGCTTTCTTT. Translation gives CSASRGPGAEAFF.

Only a few counts were recorded for this clonotype. The chain has TRBV6-1 and TRBJ1-3; D might be TRBD1 (5 bases). The CDR3 runs to 16 residues. Germline assignment: CDR1 MNHNS and CDR2 SASEGT. V shed 6 bases and J shed 0 bases, with 15 bases lying between them. The CDR3 is CASRRDWDGSGNTIYF. The CDR3 DNA reads as TGTGCCAGCAGAAGAGACTGGGACGGCTCTGGAAACACCATATATTTT.

This clonotype was seen more than once but under ten times. The V call is TRBV24-1, the J call TRBJ2-5, with no clear D. This CDR3 comprises 14 residues. V was cut by 2 bases and J by 1 base, with 7 bases left in between. Germline V lookup: CDR1 KGHDR, CDR2 SFDVKD. CDR3 bases: TGTGCCACCAGTGATTCCGGACCCCAAGAGACCCAGTACTTC. Its translation: CATSDSGPQETQYF.

This sequence joins TRBV6-1 and TRBJ2-7; TRBD1 aligns across 9 bases. CDR1 MNHNS and CDR2 SASEGT come from the germline V gene. CDR3 size: 14 residues. Trimming took 8 bases from V and 1 from J; bases not matched to a gene: 6. This CDR3 reads CASFRDRESYEQYF. The CDR3 DNA sequence: TGTGCCAGCTTCCGGGACAGGGAATCCTACGAGCAGTACTTC.

The chain links TRBV11-2 to TRBJ2-7; TRBD2 aligns across 8 bases. The CDR3 is 14 residues long. The J segment lost 5 bases and the V segment lost 5 bases, leaving 8 bases of the junction unmatched. Germline V gene data show CDR1 as SGHAT and CDR2 as FQNNGV. For the CDR3, the DNA is TGTGCCAGCAGCCTGGGGACTAGTAACGACGAGCAGTACTTC. Translating gives CASSLGTSNDEQYF. The entire variable domain, with the rest obtained from reference TRBV11-2 and TRBJ2-7, is as follows: EAGVAQSPRYKIIEKRQSVAFWCNPISGHATLYWYQQILGQGPKLLIQFQNNGVVDDSQLPKDRFSAERLKGVDSTLKIQPAKLEDSAVYLCASSLGTSNDEQYFGPGTRLTVT.

This clonotype was observed at least ten times. V is TRBV6-5 and J is TRBJ1-2, with D uncertain. Trimming took off 2 bases at V and 3 bases at J, with 7 bases between the two ends. The germline V gene has CDR1 MNHEY and CDR2 SVGAGI. The CDR3 has 13 amino acids. CDR3 nucleotide sequence: TGTGCCAGCAGTTACGGAGCCGACTATGGCTACACCTTC. Its protein product is CASSYGADYGYTF.

A note on this clonotype: With a much larger clone just one base away, this may be a read error. This chain links TRBV20-1 with TRBJ1-3; a possible D gene is TRBD1 (6 bases). The V gene lost 3 bases and the J gene lost 8 bases, with 14 bases spanning the gap. The CDR3 runs 13 residues. The germline V gene encodes CDR1 DFQATT and CDR2 SNEGSKA (reference sequence). In nucleotides, the CDR3 is TGCAGTGCTAGTAAGGGCAGGGGAGACACCATATATTTT. Encoded protein: CSASKGRGDTIYF.

V usage is TRBV7-9 and J usage is TRBJ1-1, with a weak D call TRBD1 (5 bases). The CDR3 runs to 15 residues. Germline values: CDR1 SEHNR, CDR2 FQNEAQ (reference sequence). The V end was cut by 2 bases, the J end by 1 base, with 11 bases between. The DNA of the CDR3 is TGTGCCAGCAGCTTAAGCCAAACAGGGAACACTGAAGCTTTCTTT. Translation: CASSLSQTGNTEAFF. The full variable domain, rest sourced from reference TRBV7-9 and TRBJ1-1, is DTGVSQNPRHKITKRGQNVTFRCDPISEHNRLYWYRQTLGQGPEFLTYFQNEAQLEKSRLLSDRFSAERPKGSFSTLEIQRTEQGDSAMYLCASSLSQTGNTEAFFGQGTRLTVV.

CDR3 nucleotide sequence: TGTGCCAGCAGCCTCGGGAGGGACCCCTACAATGAGCAGTTCTTC. Residues: CASSLGRDPYNEQFF. This chain joins TRBV6-2 or TRBV6-3 and TRBJ2-1, with 8 bases fitting TRBD2. Germline CDR1 is MNHEY and CDR2 is SVGEGT. This CDR3 contains 15 residues. The V gene end was trimmed by 6 bases and the J gene end by 2 bases; junction bases not matched to a gene: 6.

This clonotype was seen more than once but under ten times. V usage is TRBV20-1 and J usage is TRBJ1-6; maybe TRBD1 (6 bases). The CDR3 totals 15 residues. Germline V lookup: CDR1 DFQATT, CDR2 SNEGSKA (reference sequence). V lost 1 base and J lost 6, with 13 bases in between. The CDR3 bases are TGCAGTGCTAGAGTGTGGGGGCTGGCTAATTCACCCCTCCACTTT. It is translated as CSARVWGLANSPLHF.

This clonotype appeared many times. The chain couples TRBV27 to TRBJ2-7; 7 bases are a match to TRBD1. Germline values: CDR1 MNHEY, CDR2 SMNVEV (reference sequence). The V gene end was trimmed by 5 bases and the J gene end by 0 bases; junction bases not matched to a gene: 4. The length of the CDR3 is 14 residues. The CDR3 loop reads CASSLGQYSYEQYF. DNA of the CDR3: TGTGCCAGCAGTCTGGGACAGTACTCCTACGAGCAGTACTTC.

The chain is built from TRBV11-2 and TRBJ2-7; D not resolved. Germline-derived CDR1 and CDR2 are SGHAT and FQNNGV. The CDR3 is 16 amino acids. V was cut by 3 bases and J by 1 base, with 16 bases left in between. Written as DNA, the CDR3 is TGTGCCAGCAGCTTCTCTAGGGCCGGCCGATCCTACGAGCAGTACTTC. Amino acids: CASSFSRAGRSYEQYF.

The sample holds many counts of this clonotype. The CDR3 DNA sequence: TGTGCCAGCAGCTTGTTCTCCGGTGAAAGCTGGGACACTGAAGCTTTCTTT. Translating gives CASSLFSGESWDTEAFF. The chain employs TRBV13 and TRBJ1-1; D remains unclear. The germline V and J ends were trimmed by 3 bases and 3 bases, with 20 bases remaining between them. The germline V gene has CDR1 PRHDT and CDR2 FYEKMQ (reference sequence). The CDR3 loop spans 17 amino acids.

The J gene is TRBJ2-1, the V gene TRBV5-4, with 9 nucleotides matching TRBD2. The V segment lost 2 bases and the J segment 8 bases; nucleotides outside the gene matches: 8. Germline CDR1 SGHNT, CDR2 YYREEE (reference sequence). The CDR3 has 15 residues. The CDR3 protein is CASSLVAGGAHEQFF. CDR3 bases: TGTGCCAGCAGCTTAGTCGCGGGGGGGGCCCATGAGCAGTTCTTC.

This clonotype was counted a few times. This sequence joins TRBV7-2 and TRBJ1-3, with TRBD1 matching over 8 bases. V lost 5 bases to trimming and J lost 2 bases; unmatched junction nucleotides: 11. CDR1 SGHTA and CDR2 FQGNSA come from the germline V gene. The CDR3 spans 17 residues. The CDR3 loop reads CASSAQLPGGAGNTIYF. In DNA form, the CDR3 reads TGTGCCAGCAGCGCTCAACTCCCAGGGGGCGCTGGAAACACCATATATTTT.

The genes are TRBV2 and TRBJ1-4, with 7 bases identical to TRBD1. The CDR3 contains 16 residues. The ends lost 7 bases at V and 4 bases at J; junction bases unmatched: 12. Per germline, CDR1 SNHLY and CDR2 FYNNEI. The CDR3 DNA sequence: TGTGCCAGCACAGTCAACAGGGGCTCCTATAATGAAAAACTGTTTTTT. It is translated as CASTVNRGSYNEKLFF.

The sample holds a few counts of this clonotype. V and J are TRBV19 and TRBJ2-3; D remains ambiguous. This CDR3 is built from 14 residues. The V gene's germline CDR1 is LNHDA and CDR2 SQIVND (reference sequence). V was shortened by 6 bases and J by 4 bases, with 14 bases between the two germline ends. Here the CDR3 reads CASRNRVEADTQYF. In nucleotides, the CDR3 is TGTGCCAGTAGGAACCGGGTCGAGGCAGATACGCAGTATTTT.

The chain carries TRBV30 and TRBJ2-3; no firm D call. Germline V lookup: CDR1 GTSNPN, CDR2 SVGIG (reference sequence). This CDR3 spans 12 amino acids. Trimming removed 4 bases from V and 6 bases from J, with 11 bases in between. The CDR3 sequence is CAWNPGGDTQYF. Here the CDR3 DNA reads TGTGCCTGGAACCCAGGTGGTGATACGCAGTATTTT.

This clonotype appeared many times. The gene calls are TRBV20-1 and TRBJ2-1, with 8 bases matching TRBD2. CDR1 is DFQATT, CDR2 SNEGSKA, per germline (reference sequence). V shed 0 bases and J 9 bases; nucleotides not matched to a gene: 7. This CDR3 has 14 amino acids. In DNA, the CDR3 is TGCAGTGCTAGAGACCGAGCGGGAGTTCTTGAGCAGTTCTTC. Amino acid sequence: CSARDRAGVLEQFF.

The CDR3 region has the DNA TGTGCCACCAGCAGAATTACCGGGGGGCACGAGCAGTACTTC. Protein sequence: CATSRITGGHEQYF. V is TRBV15 and J is TRBJ2-7; TRBD2 is a possible D gene (7 bases). CDR1 is LNHNV and CDR2 is YYDKDF in the germline V gene (reference sequence). The CDR3 is made up of 14 amino acids. V was clipped by 2 bases and J by 5 bases, with 13 bases between them.

The V gene is TRBV6-1, the J gene TRBJ2-2; TRBD1 aligns across 11 bases. From germline, CDR1 is MNHNS and CDR2 SASEGT. CDR3 length equals 15 residues. J lost 4 bases, V lost 10 bases, and 8 bases had no gene match. As DNA, the CDR3 is TGTGCCACCCGGACAGGGGGCAGCGGCACCGGGGAGCTGTTTTTT. Residues: CATRTGGSGTGELFF.

The V and J genes are TRBV9 and TRBJ2-5; 8 nucleotides align to TRBD2. CDR3 length equals 17 residues. In germline, CDR1 is SGDLS, CDR2 YYNGEE. The V and J ends lost 4 bases and 1 base, in that order; junction bases with no gene match: 12. The CDR3: CASSQGGSGGLQETQYF. DNA for the CDR3: TGTGCCAGCAGCCAAGGGGGGAGCGGGGGCCTCCAAGAGACCCAGTACTTC.

The rearrangement uses TRBV20-1 and TRBJ1-1; no clear D gene. The CDR3 has 14 amino acids. V was cut by 2 bases and J by 3 bases, with 13 bases left in between. Germline V gene data show CDR1 as DFQATT and CDR2 as SNEGSKA (reference sequence). The CDR3 DNA reads TGCAGTGCTAGACTACCAACAAGCGACACTGAAGCTTTCTTT. It is translated as CSARLPTSDTEAFF.

There are a few counts of this clonotype. The chain has TRBV2 and TRBJ1-4; 7 bases are shared with TRBD1. This CDR3 comprises 14 residues. With 6 bases clipped from V and 6 bases from J, the junction kept 7 bases outside the gene matches. The V gene's germline CDR1 is SNHLY and CDR2 FYNNEI. The CDR3 is CASRSDRIDEKLFF. The CDR3 DNA reads as TGTGCCAGCAGATCGGACAGGATCGATGAAAAACTGTTTTTT.